This T cell receptor (beta chain) emerged from a study of shared clonotypes between healthy human individuals. Produced via immunoSEQ multiplex PCR; TCRdb's table is partial and in-frame only. The sample has fewer than 3 million clones, 85% to 95% seen once. Study observations and caveats: Clonotypes shared by all four sorted-subset donors had higher generation probabilities than non-shared clonotypes.

Looked up from germline, CDR1 is LGHNA and CDR2 is YNFKEQ. V dropped 0 bases and J dropped 8; count of bases not matched to a gene: 2. The CDR3 runs to 15 residues. On this clone itself: The antigen is undetermined.

The clonotype was recovered from a man aged 18 to 30 in good health. Some clones in this sample may be carry-over from other donors' samples. The sample was naive CD4+ T cells from PBMCs. Subset here: CD45RA+ positively selected. J is TRBJ1-3 and V is TRBV4-2; TRBD1 aligns across 12 bases. The CDR3, as DNA: TGTGCCAGCAGCCAAGAGGGACAGGGGGCGTACACCATATATTTT. Amino acid sequence: CASSQEGQGAYTIYF.